The clone carrying this T cell receptor beta chain has only a few counts. Antigen specificity is unknown. With 60 Vbeta and 13 Jbeta primers, the PCR was carried out. Produced via immunoSEQ multiplex PCR; TCRdb's table is partial and in-frame only. Here the sample spans some 80,000 clones, 9.5% to 13% being singletons. Germline-derived CDR1 and CDR2 are SGHRS and YFSETQ. The CDR3 runs to 14 residues. V dropped 0 bases and J dropped 3 bases, with 9 bases sitting between them. This sample is drawn from a study of cytomegalovirus exposure and HLA in healthy donors. Study at large: Across around 400 genotyped donors, approximately 80% landed in the Caucasian-associated ancestry cluster.

Study results and limitations: Analysis performed later showed TCR beta chains linked to HLA being more clonally expanded than equally common others. The authors considered a cluster of highly shared sequence variants likely to be a sequencing artifact. CMV serostatus alone was available as immune exposure information.

The chain employs TRBV5-1 and TRBJ1-1, with D hard to call. The specimen sequenced was PBMCs. This sequence was found in a man between 60 and 75 years old in good health and CMV-seropositive. The CDR3, as DNA: TGCGCCAGCAGCTTGGGTAGGGAGGACACTGAAGCTTTCTTT. Protein product: CASSLGREDTEAFF. Full variable domain (missing parts from reference TRBV5-1 and TRBJ1-1): KAGVTQTPRYLIKTRGQQVTLSCSPISGHRSVSWYQQTPGQGLQFLFEYFSETQRNKGNFPGRFSGRQFSNSRSEMNVSTLELGDSALYLCASSLGREDTEAFFGQGTRLTVV.